These T cell receptor beta chains were read from a single sample in a study of cytomegalovirus exposure and HLA in healthy donors. TCRdb's table, derived via immunoSEQ multiplex PCR, lists solely in-frame clones and lacks some. Among some 130,000 clones, 82% were seen once, and the ten largest hold roughly 29%. Sequenced material: PBMCs. Source of these receptors: a man under 40 in good health and CMV-seropositive. The CDR3 runs from the conserved cysteine through the conserved F or W. D genes are given only for firm matches. The size of a clone is reported for some rows only, either as once, few or many, or as a class for expanded clones.

D gene: TRBD2; J gene: TRBJ2-1; V gene: TRBV5-1; clone size: .; CDR3 DNA: TGCGCCAGCAGCTTGGAACTAGCGGGAGCGTCGAGCGATGAGCAGTTCTTC; CDR3 protein: CASSLELAGASSDEQFF
D gene: TRBD1; J gene: TRBJ2-3; V gene: TRBV6-5; clone size: .; CDR3 DNA: TGTGCCAGCAGAAAAAAAGGGACAGGGGCAGATACGCAGTATTTT; CDR3 protein: CASRKKGTGADTQYF
D gene: .; J gene: TRBJ1-2; V gene: TRBV7-8; clone size: .; CDR3 DNA: TGTGCCAGCAGCTTATTGGGCGGAGGCAACTATGGCTACACCTTC; CDR3 protein: CASSLLGGGNYGYTF
D gene: .; J gene: TRBJ2-1; V gene: TRBV11-3; clone size: once; CDR3 DNA: TGTGCCAGCAGCTTATATGTGGGGGGATCCTCCTACAATGAGCAGTTCTTC; CDR3 protein: CASSLYVGGSSYNEQFF
D gene: .; J gene: TRBJ1-1; V gene: TRBV7-2; clone size: .; CDR3 DNA: TGTGCCAGCAGCCGGCTTAGGTGGAGGAACACTGAAGCTTTCTTT; CDR3 protein: CASSRLRWRNTEAFF
D gene: TRBD1; J gene: TRBJ2-7; V gene: TRBV6-5; clone size: .; CDR3 DNA: TGTGCCAGCAGTTATGGGACAGGGCTGGGCTACGAGCAGTACTTC; CDR3 protein: CASSYGTGLGYEQYF
D gene: TRBD2; J gene: TRBJ2-5; V gene: TRBV2; clone size: .; CDR3 DNA: TGTGCCAGTAGGACTAGCGGTTGGGAGACCCAGTACTTC; CDR3 protein: CASRTSGWETQYF
D gene: TRBD2; J gene: TRBJ2-3; V gene: TRBV5-6; clone size: .; CDR3 DNA: TGTGCCAGCAGCCTAGCGGGATCCACAGATACGCAGTATTTT; CDR3 protein: CASSLAGSTDTQYF
D gene: .; J gene: TRBJ2-7; V gene: TRBV5-1; clone size: .; CDR3 DNA: TGCGCCAGCAGCTTGGAGTCCGGGTACGAGCAGTACTTC; CDR3 protein: CASSLESGYEQYF
D gene: .; J gene: TRBJ2-1; V gene: TRBV11-3; clone size: .; CDR3 DNA: TGTGCCAGCAGCTTAGTCAGGCAGGGTCGATTCAATGAGCAGTTCTTC; CDR3 protein: CASSLVRQGRFNEQFF
D gene: TRBD2; J gene: TRBJ2-7; V gene: TRBV7-9; clone size: .; CDR3 DNA: TGTGCCAGCAGCCCTAGCGGGGGCTCCTACGAGCAGTACTTC; CDR3 protein: CASSPSGGSYEQYF
D gene: .; J gene: TRBJ1-3; V gene: TRBV5-5; clone size: .; CDR3 DNA: TGTGCCAGCAGCGATCTTAGACAGCGAAGCGGAAACACCATATATTTT; CDR3 protein: CASSDLRQRSGNTIYF
D gene: .; J gene: TRBJ1-2; V gene: TRBV5-4; clone size: .; CDR3 DNA: TGTGCCAGCAGCTTGGGACCGACAGACAACTATGGCTACACCTTC; CDR3 protein: CASSLGPTDNYGYTF
D gene: .; J gene: TRBJ2-1; V gene: TRBV7-6; clone size: .; CDR3 DNA: TGTGCCAGCAGCTTAGACAGAAACAATGAGCAGTTCTTC; CDR3 protein: CASSLDRNNEQFF
D gene: .; J gene: TRBJ2-6; V gene: TRBV5-6; clone size: .; CDR3 DNA: TGTGCCAGCAGCTTGGGGGGGCCTGGGGCCAACGTCCTGACTTTC; CDR3 protein: CASSLGGPGANVLTF
D gene: TRBD1; J gene: TRBJ2-7; V gene: TRBV19; clone size: .; CDR3 DNA: TGTGCCAGTAGCGCCGAGGGGAGACAGGGGTCCTACGAGCAGTACTTC; CDR3 protein: CASSAEGRQGSYEQYF
D gene: .; J gene: TRBJ1-1; V gene: TRBV2; clone size: .; CDR3 DNA: TGTGCCAGCAGTGCGGGAGGGGGTACTGAAGCTTTCTTT; CDR3 protein: CASSAGGGTEAFF
D gene: .; J gene: TRBJ1-2; V gene: TRBV7-2; clone size: .; CDR3 DNA: TGTGCCAGCAGCGAAGAATGGGAGCACTATGGCTACACCTTC; CDR3 protein: CASSEEWEHYGYTF
D gene: .; J gene: TRBJ1-5; V gene: TRBV4-3; clone size: .; CDR3 DNA: TGCGCCAGCAGCCAGGCCCCCAGTCAGCCCCAGCATTTT; CDR3 protein: CASSQAPSQPQHF
D gene: TRBD1; J gene: TRBJ1-1; V gene: TRBV5-1; clone size: .; CDR3 DNA: TGCGCCAGCAGCTTGGGACCCGACAGGGGGTATGAAGCTTTCTTT; CDR3 protein: CASSLGPDRGYEAFF
D gene: .; J gene: TRBJ1-2; V gene: TRBV27; clone size: .; CDR3 DNA: TGTGCCAGCAGTAGGGAGGGGCCTGGCTATGGCTACACCTTC; CDR3 protein: CASSREGPGYGYTF
D gene: TRBD2; J gene: TRBJ2-7; V gene: TRBV5-1; clone size: .; CDR3 DNA: TGCGCCAGCAGCCGGACTAGCGGGAGGGTTAACGAGCAGTACTTC; CDR3 protein: CASSRTSGRVNEQYF
D gene: TRBD1; J gene: TRBJ2-2; V gene: TRBV5-6; clone size: .; CDR3 DNA: TGTGCCAGCAGCCCGTCCCGGGACAGGGGGCCAAACACCGGGGAGCTGTTTTTT; CDR3 protein: CASSPSRDRGPNTGELFF
D gene: .; J gene: TRBJ1-1; V gene: TRBV7-8; clone size: .; CDR3 DNA: TGTGCCAGCAGCGCACAGGGTATCCAGTACACTGAAGCTTTCTTT; CDR3 protein: CASSAQGIQYTEAFF
D gene: TRBD1; J gene: TRBJ1-1; V gene: TRBV6-1; clone size: .; CDR3 DNA: TGTGCCAGCATCGGACAGGGAGAGGCTGAAGCTTTCTTT; CDR3 protein: CASIGQGEAEAFF
D gene: .; J gene: TRBJ2-7; V gene: TRBV11-2; clone size: .; CDR3 DNA: TGTGCCAGCAGCTTGCATCTCGCAGGCTCGGGGGAGCAGTACTTC; CDR3 protein: CASSLHLAGSGEQYF
D gene: .; J gene: TRBJ1-1; V gene: TRBV6-1; clone size: .; CDR3 DNA: TGTGCCAGCATAGCGGCCCTGAACACTGAAGCTTTCTTT; CDR3 protein: CASIAALNTEAFF
D gene: .; J gene: TRBJ2-3; V gene: TRBV5-4; clone size: .; CDR3 DNA: TGTGCCAGCAGCCTCCCCTCTCCGACAGATACGCAGTATTTT; CDR3 protein: CASSLPSPTDTQYF
D gene: TRBD2; J gene: TRBJ2-2; V gene: TRBV7-6; clone size: .; CDR3 DNA: TGTGCCAGCAGACCTTCGGGGACTACTTACACCGGGGAGCTGTTTTTT; CDR3 protein: CASRPSGTTYTGELFF
D gene: .; J gene: TRBJ1-1; V gene: TRBV6-5; clone size: .; CDR3 DNA: TGTGCCAGCAGGTCCGGGACAAAGAACACTGAAGCTTTCTTT; CDR3 protein: CASRSGTKNTEAFF
D gene: .; J gene: TRBJ1-2; V gene: TRBV6-5; clone size: few; CDR3 DNA: TGTGCCAGCAGTTACAAGGAAACAGGTTATGGCTACACCTTC; CDR3 protein: CASSYKETGYGYTF
D gene: .; J gene: TRBJ2-1; V gene: TRBV11-2; clone size: .; CDR3 DNA: TGTGCCAGCAGCTTAGGGCCGTTCCCCCCCTACAATGAGCAGTTCTTC; CDR3 protein: CASSLGPFPPYNEQFF
D gene: TRBD2; J gene: TRBJ2-1; V gene: TRBV29-1; clone size: .; CDR3 DNA: TGCAGCGTGCGGGGGACTAGCGGGGCCCACTCCTACAATGAGCAGTTCTTC; CDR3 protein: CSVRGTSGAHSYNEQFF
D gene: TRBD1; J gene: TRBJ2-5; V gene: TRBV7-9; clone size: once; CDR3 DNA: TGTGCCAGCAGCTTGGACAGGGGGCTGGAGACCCAGTACTTC; CDR3 protein: CASSLDRGLETQYF
D gene: TRBD1; J gene: TRBJ1-1; V gene: TRBV11-2; clone size: .; CDR3 DNA: TGTGCCAGCAGCCGTCAGGGGGAAGACACTGAAGCTTTCTTT; CDR3 protein: CASSRQGEDTEAFF
D gene: TRBD2; J gene: TRBJ2-1; V gene: TRBV19; clone size: once; CDR3 DNA: TGTGCCAGTAGTATTCGGGCAGTCGATACTAGCGGGAGTGGGAAGTTCTTC; CDR3 protein: CASSIRAVDTSGSGKFF
D gene: TRBD2; J gene: TRBJ2-7; V gene: TRBV7-2; clone size: .; CDR3 DNA: TGTGCCAGCAGCTCCACCCCGGGGGAGGGGTACTTC; CDR3 protein: CASSSTPGEGYF
D gene: TRBD1; J gene: TRBJ2-7; V gene: TRBV9; clone size: .; CDR3 DNA: TGTGCCAGCAGCGTAGCACAGGGGGCGGCCTACGAGCAGTACTTC; CDR3 protein: CASSVAQGAAYEQYF
D gene: TRBD2; J gene: TRBJ2-3; V gene: TRBV28; clone size: .; CDR3 DNA: TGTGCCAGCAGTGTTAGCGGGGGGGGGCAGTATTTT; CDR3 protein: CASSVSGGGQYF
D gene: TRBD1; J gene: TRBJ2-7; V gene: TRBV6-1; clone size: .; CDR3 DNA: TGTGCCAGCAGTGAAGCGGGACAGGGGAGGGAGCAGTACTTC; CDR3 protein: CASSEAGQGREQYF
D gene: .; J gene: TRBJ2-1; V gene: TRBV6-1; clone size: once; CDR3 DNA: TGTGCCAGCAGTGAGGCCGGGACTGGGACTTACAATGAGCAGTTCTTC; CDR3 protein: CASSEAGTGTYNEQFF
D gene: .; J gene: TRBJ1-2; V gene: TRBV5-1; clone size: once; CDR3 DNA: TGCGCCAGCAGCTTGCCGGGTTCAGCTAACTATGGCTACACCTTC; CDR3 protein: CASSLPGSANYGYTF
D gene: TRBD1; J gene: TRBJ1-1; V gene: TRBV9; clone size: once; CDR3 DNA: TGTGCCAGCAGCGCCAACAGGGGAAGGACTGAAGCTTTCTTT; CDR3 protein: CASSANRGRTEAFF
D gene: .; J gene: TRBJ1-4; V gene: TRBV7-8; clone size: .; CDR3 DNA: TGTGCCAGCAGCTTAGACGGAACTGGAGGTGAAAAACTGTTTTTT; CDR3 protein: CASSLDGTGGEKLFF
D gene: TRBD1; J gene: TRBJ2-2; V gene: TRBV7-7; clone size: .; CDR3 DNA: TGTGCCAGCAGCTTACGACAGGGAAACACCGGGGAGCTGTTTTTT; CDR3 protein: CASSLRQGNTGELFF
D gene: TRBD1; J gene: TRBJ2-7; V gene: TRBV12-5; clone size: .; CDR3 DNA: TGTGCTAGTGGTTTGACCACCGGGACAGCACACTCCTACGAGCAGTACTTC; CDR3 protein: CASGLTTGTAHSYEQYF
D gene: .; J gene: TRBJ2-3; V gene: TRBV4-1; clone size: .; CDR3 DNA: TGCGCCAGCAGCCCAGCGGAGCGAGGAACAGATACGCAGTATTTT; CDR3 protein: CASSPAERGTDTQYF
D gene: .; J gene: TRBJ1-2; V gene: TRBV9; clone size: once; CDR3 DNA: TGTGCCAGCAAGGGGGGGAGCCGGGATGGCTACACCTTC; CDR3 protein: CASKGGSRDGYTF
D gene: TRBD1; J gene: TRBJ2-2; V gene: TRBV5-1; clone size: .; CDR3 DNA: TGCGCCAGCAGCTTGGCGGGACAGGGGGCCCCCGGGGAGCTGTTTTTT; CDR3 protein: CASSLAGQGAPGELFF
D gene: TRBD2; J gene: TRBJ2-1; V gene: TRBV13; clone size: .; CDR3 DNA: TGTGCCAGCAGCCCCACGGGGGGGAGCTCCTACAATGAGCAGTTCTTC; CDR3 protein: CASSPTGGSSYNEQFF
D gene: .; J gene: TRBJ2-1; V gene: TRBV6-5; clone size: .; CDR3 DNA: TGTGCCAGCAGTTATAGCCTAGTCAATGAGCAGTTCTTC; CDR3 protein: CASSYSLVNEQFF
D gene: .; J gene: TRBJ2-7; V gene: TRBV27; clone size: .; CDR3 DNA: TGTGCCAGCAGTTTCTGGGACTCTCCGTACGAGCAGTACTTC; CDR3 protein: CASSFWDSPYEQYF
D gene: TRBD1; J gene: TRBJ1-1; V gene: TRBV15; clone size: once; CDR3 DNA: TGTGCCACCAGTGGGACAGGGGGCACTGAAGCTTTCTTT; CDR3 protein: CATSGTGGTEAFF
D gene: TRBD1; J gene: TRBJ1-6; V gene: TRBV6-6; clone size: few; CDR3 DNA: TGTGCCAGCACCCCTCGGGACAGACATAATTCACCCCTCCACTTT; CDR3 protein: CASTPRDRHNSPLHF